This T cell receptor (beta chain) was recorded in a study of T-cell reconstitution after alpha-beta-depleted transplantation in children. Study conclusions and caveats: Several hundred rapidly expanded clones from non-depleted graft cells reportedly supplied alpha-beta T cells about two months post-transplant. Elevated TCRbeta diversity at day 60 was traced, in some patients, to surviving recipient T cells and thymic progenitors.

Trimming left V 5 bases short and J 6 bases short, with 11 bases between. The CDR3 has 13 residues. TCRbeta library preparation incorporated unique molecular identifiers. MiXCR, run by TCRdb on the PCR reads, gives a single entry per CDR3 protein. The sample comprises nearly 350,000 distinct CDR3 sequences, around 16% of which are singletons, and about 41% rests with the top ten. The sample holds a few counts of this clonotype. Its antigen is unidentified. The chain joins TRBV12-3 or TRBV12-4 to TRBJ2-1; no clear D gene. Sequenced here: PBMCs, mostly from graft donor cells, sampled 360 days after TCRalphabeta/CD19-depleted stem cell transplant. The receptor was isolated from a male patient aged 2 to 10 who had a stem cell transplant for acute lymphoblastic leukemia, so the T cells may come from the graft donor. CDR3 DNA sequence: TGTGCCAGCAGTAACCAATGGGGCAATGAGCAGTTCTTC. Encoded protein: CASSNQWGNEQFF.